The clone carrying this TCR beta chain was detected many times. Looked up from germline, CDR1 is SQVTM and CDR2 is ANQGSEA. Trimming cost V 8 bases and J 4 bases, with 11 bases left between them. This CDR3 region has 11 residues. This sample was taken from a study of Graves' ophthalmopathy and Graves' hyperthyroidism. Amplified material comprised TCR beta CDR3 regions derived from RNA transcripts. The authors performed first-round RT-PCR with HTBI primers and then a second-round multiplex PCR. One entry per CDR3 protein, called by TCRdb with MiXCR from the multiplex PCR reads. The data contain approximately 1.2 million distinct CDR3 sequences, less than 45% of them singletons.

The specimen sequenced was peripheral blood or thyroid tissue (not recorded which). The V gene is TRBV29-1, the J gene TRBJ1-1; the D is unclear. The receptor comes from an adult man with Graves' hyperthyroidism. The CDR3, as DNA: TGCAGCTATTCCGGCGGCACTGAAGCTTTCTTT. Translated: CSYSGGTEAFF.